This TCR beta chain originates from a study of blood T cell repertoires in COVID-19. For the study at large: COVID-19 samples, acute and convalescent, were from the United States, Italy and Spain. T cells, B-cell-depleted T cells, or PBMCs supplied cDNA or gDNA.

Individuals aged about 18 to 95 years were recruited from about two dozen US areas. Participants had their cohort set by participant-reported clinical history. The CDR3 loop spans 13 amino acids. The V gene's germline CDR1 is LNHDA and CDR2 SQIVND (reference sequence). The V end was cut by 5 bases, the J end by 6 bases, with 8 bases between. This table comes from immunoSEQ multiplex PCR, and its TCRdb copy is limited to in-frame clones, with some not included. The table has some 460,000 clones, 87% seen once; the top ten hold 0.7%. This clone is a singleton in its sample. The sample was PBMCs or T cells enriched from blood (not recorded which). The source of this sequence is a woman under 30 who had recovered from COVID-19. This rearrangement joins TRBV19 to TRBJ2-6; the D is unclear. The CDR3: CASSLGLANVLTF. CDR3 coding DNA: TGTGCCAGTAGTCTAGGGCTGGCCAACGTCCTGACTTTC.